This T cell receptor beta chain came from a study of T cell responses to AZD1222 COVID-19 vaccine. Notes on the study in general: Only a handful of AZD1222 recipients were seropositive at baseline. All repertoire sampling was performed exclusively after the peak T cell response. Reports indicate that nearly half of spike-specific TCRs are directed at unmutated variant regions. Spike as a whole was targeted by vaccine-associated CD4 TCRs, dominant at 160-218 and 743-854.

With respect to this clone: Its antigen is still unknown.

Germline loops: CDR1 GTSNPN, CDR2 SVGIG (reference sequence). There are 12 residues in the CDR3. V gave up 0 bases and J gave up 3 bases, with 3 bases separating them. Some clones are missing from TCRdb's copy, which holds only in-frame ones; the method was immunoSEQ multiplex PCR. The sample holds about 180,000 clones, around 91% seen once. Sample: peripheral blood, taken on day 0 of AZD1222 vaccination. The chain carries TRBV30 and TRBJ1-3, with D unresolved. This receptor was taken from an adult in good health. The CDR3 region has the DNA TGTGCCTGGAGTGTCCGTGGAAACACCATATATTTT. Translated: CAWSVRGNTIYF.